Below are 14 T cell receptor beta chains sequenced from a single sample in a study of OX40 agonist ivuxolimab in advanced cancers. Assay: immunoSEQ multiplex PCR; the TCRdb copy retains only in-frame clones and omits some. The top ten hold about 7.2% of the sample, which has 75,000 to 95,000 clones, 70% to 90% seen once. The sample in question was CD4+ or CD8+ T cells sorted from blood, obtained in a trial of the OX40 agonist ivuxolimab. The receptor source for this set is an adult with an advanced solid tumor such as melanoma, head and neck, liver or kidney cancer.

The V and J genes are TRBV11-2 and TRBJ2-2; D uncertain. The ends were cut back, 2 bases at V and 0 bases at J, with 7 bases in the middle. The CDR3 has 15 residues. In germline, CDR1 is SGHAT, CDR2 FQNNGV. This CDR3 reads CASSLRSANTGELFF. The CDR3 bases are TGTGCCAGCAGCTTACGGTCCGCGAACACCGGGGAGCTGTTTTTT.

This rearrangement joins TRBV7-2 to TRBJ2-7, with 12 bases aligning to TRBD1. Germline-derived CDR1 and CDR2 are SGHTA and FQGNSA. V shed 5 bases, J shed 6 bases, and the junction held 8 bases outside the gene matches. The CDR3 sequence is 15 residues long. The CDR3 DNA sequence: TGTGCCAGCAGCCCGCCCGGGACAGGGGGCCTCGAGCAGTACTTC. Translation gives CASSPPGTGGLEQYF.

The chain carries TRBV9 and TRBJ1-4; a weak D match, TRBD1 (5 bases). Trimming took 0 bases from V and 8 from J, leaving 14 bases between them. Germline values: CDR1 SGDLS, CDR2 YYNGEE. The CDR3 consists of 15 residues. CDR3 amino acids: CASSVGWGSGEKLFF. The CDR3 region has the DNA TGTGCCAGCAGCGTAGGTTGGGGGTCGGGGGAAAAACTGTTTTTT.

The chain couples TRBV19 to TRBJ1-1; D unresolved. Germline-derived CDR1 and CDR2 are LNHDA and SQIVND (reference sequence). This CDR3 spans 13 amino acids. V dropped 0 bases and J dropped 6 bases, with 8 bases sitting between them. The CDR3 bases are TGTGCCAGTAGTATAGATGTTACATCTGAAGCTTTCTTT. It codes for CASSIDVTSEAFF. Variable domain in full (rest from reference TRBV19 and TRBJ1-1): DGGITQSPKYLFRKEGQNVTLSCEQNLNHDAMYWYRQDPGQGLRLIYYSQIVNDFQKGDIAEGYSVSREKKESFPLTVTSAQKNPTAFYLCASSIDVTSEAFFGQGTRLTVV.

The chain couples TRBV20-1 to TRBJ1-6; D unclear. This CDR3 spans 11 amino acids. CDR1 and CDR2 from the germline V gene are DFQATT and SNEGSKA (reference sequence). The germline V and J ends were trimmed by 5 bases and 9 bases, with 8 bases remaining between them. CDR3 region: CSASTPSPLHF. As DNA, the CDR3 is TGCAGTGCTTCCACCCCTTCACCCCTCCACTTT.

The genes are TRBV6-5 and TRBJ2-7, with 10 nucleotides matching TRBD2. The CDR3 length is 14 residues. The ends lost 6 bases at V and 2 bases at J; junction bases unmatched: 4. In germline, CDR1 is MNHEY, CDR2 SVGAGI. CDR3 sequence: CASSWTSGPYEQYF. The CDR3 DNA reads TGTGCCAGCAGCTGGACTAGCGGTCCCTACGAGCAGTACTTC.

The table lists this clone with a count of one. The rearrangement links TRBV10-3 to TRBJ1-2; D is undetermined. V was shortened by 4 bases and J by 4 bases, with 7 bases between the two germline ends. There are 12 residues in the CDR3. Germline values: CDR1 ENHRY, CDR2 SYGVKD. In DNA, the CDR3 is TGTGCCATCAGTGCCAGGCCCTATGGCTACACCTTC. Protein: CAISARPYGYTF.

The genes are TRBV7-3 and TRBJ2-7, with D tentatively TRBD2 (5 bases). This CDR3 comprises 12 residues. V dropped 2 bases and J dropped 5 bases, with 7 bases sitting between them. CDR1 is SGHTA and CDR2 is FQGTGA in the germline V gene. The CDR3 sequence: CASSLFGDEQYF. CDR3 DNA sequence: TGTGCCAGCAGCTTATTCGGGGACGAGCAGTACTTC. The whole variable domain, filled in from reference TRBV7-3 and TRBJ2-7, reads GAGVSQTPSNKVTEKGKYVELRCDPISGHTALYWYRQSLGQGPEFLIYFQGTGAADDSGLPNDRFFAVRPEGSVSTLKIQRTERGDSAVYLCASSLFGDEQYFGPGTRLTVT.

The chain employs TRBV27 and TRBJ2-2, with TRBD1 matching 11 bases. In germline, CDR1 is MNHEY, CDR2 SMNVEV (reference sequence). V was pared by 11 bases and J by 5 bases, with 4 bases of the junction left unmatched. This CDR3 has 13 residues. The CDR3 spells CAGGTGGTGELFF. The DNA of the CDR3 is TGTGCCGGGGGGACAGGGGGAACCGGGGAGCTGTTTTTT.

A remark on this clone: Other nucleotide sequences from this sample produce the same CDR3. The rearrangement joins TRBV5-1 to TRBJ2-3; TRBD2 matches 14 bases. The CDR3 totals 16 residues. Germline loops: CDR1 SGHRS, CDR2 YFSETQ. Unmatched junction bases numbered 3, after V lost 4 bases and J lost 2 bases. As DNA, the CDR3 is TGCGCCAGCAGCCCGACTAGCGGGAGGGACACAGATACGCAGTATTTT. Amino acids: CASSPTSGRDTDTQYF.

The DNA of the CDR3 is TGCGCCAGCAGCCCACGGGACAGGGGGCTGAGGTACGAGCAGTACTTC. This gives the protein CASSPRDRGLRYEQYF. The rearrangement joins TRBV5-1 to TRBJ2-7, with 12 bases lining up with TRBD1. The CDR3 has 16 amino acids. V was clipped by 4 bases and J by 4 bases; unmatched bases: 9. CDR1 is SGHRS and CDR2 is YFSETQ in the germline V gene.

This clone has a single count. This chain connects TRBV5-4 to TRBJ2-7, with TRBD1 as a possible D gene (6 bases). Germline values: CDR1 SGHNT, CDR2 YYREEE (reference sequence). CDR3 length equals 17 residues. V was cut by 4 bases and J by 2 bases, with 22 bases left in between. For the CDR3, the DNA is TGTGCCAGCAGCCAAGATATCAGACAGGACCTCCCCTACGAGCAGTACTTC. It yields the protein CASSQDIRQDLPYEQYF.

This chain links TRBV20-1 with TRBJ2-7; D is undetermined. Trimming shortened V by 6 bases and J by 7 bases, and 4 bases separated the two germline ends. CDR3 length: 8 residues. In germline, CDR1 is DFQATT, CDR2 SNEGSKA (reference sequence). CDR3 in DNA: TGCAGTGCCGAGGAGCAGTACTTC. Amino acid sequence: CSAEEQYF.

This clone has only a few counts. DNA of the CDR3: TGCAGTGCTAGAGATCTGGGAGGCTACACCTTC. It translates to CSARDLGGYTF. The rearrangement uses TRBV20-1 and TRBJ1-2; D call uncertain. This CDR3 spans 11 amino acids. Trimming shortened V by 0 bases and J by 8 bases, and 7 bases separated the two germline ends. The germline V gene encodes CDR1 DFQATT and CDR2 SNEGSKA (reference sequence).